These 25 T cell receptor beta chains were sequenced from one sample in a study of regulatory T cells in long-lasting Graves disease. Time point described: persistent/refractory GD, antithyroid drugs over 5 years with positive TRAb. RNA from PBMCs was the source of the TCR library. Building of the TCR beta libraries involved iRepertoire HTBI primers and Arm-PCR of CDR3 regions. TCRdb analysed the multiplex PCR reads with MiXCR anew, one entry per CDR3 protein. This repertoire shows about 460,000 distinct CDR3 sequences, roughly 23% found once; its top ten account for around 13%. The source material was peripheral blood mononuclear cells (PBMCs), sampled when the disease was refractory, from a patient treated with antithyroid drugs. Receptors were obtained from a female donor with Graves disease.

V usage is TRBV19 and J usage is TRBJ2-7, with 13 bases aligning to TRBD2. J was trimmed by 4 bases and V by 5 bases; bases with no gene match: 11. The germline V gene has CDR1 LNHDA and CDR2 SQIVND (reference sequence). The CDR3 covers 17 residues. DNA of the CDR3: TGTGCCAGTAGTCTATCAGGACTAGCGGGAGTGGTATACGAGCAGTACTTC. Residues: CASSLSGLAGVVYEQYF.

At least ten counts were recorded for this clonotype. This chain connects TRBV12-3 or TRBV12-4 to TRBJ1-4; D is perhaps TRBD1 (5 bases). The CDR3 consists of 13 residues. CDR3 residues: CACGGATNEKLFF. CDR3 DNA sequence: TGTGCATGTGGGGGGGCAACTAATGAAAAACTGTTTTTT.

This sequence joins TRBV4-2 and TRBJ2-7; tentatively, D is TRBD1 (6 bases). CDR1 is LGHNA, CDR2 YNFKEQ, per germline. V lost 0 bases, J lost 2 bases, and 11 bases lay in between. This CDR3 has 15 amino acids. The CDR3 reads CASSQEGDNPYEQYF. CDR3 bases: TGTGCCAGCAGCCAAGAGGGGGACAACCCCTACGAGCAGTACTTC.

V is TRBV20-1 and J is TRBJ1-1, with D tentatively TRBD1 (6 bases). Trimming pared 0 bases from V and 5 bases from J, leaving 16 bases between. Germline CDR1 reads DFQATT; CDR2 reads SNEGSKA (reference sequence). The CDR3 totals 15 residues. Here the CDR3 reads CSAREATGSITEAFF. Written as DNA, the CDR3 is TGCAGTGCTAGAGAAGCAACAGGGAGCATTACTGAAGCTTTCTTT.

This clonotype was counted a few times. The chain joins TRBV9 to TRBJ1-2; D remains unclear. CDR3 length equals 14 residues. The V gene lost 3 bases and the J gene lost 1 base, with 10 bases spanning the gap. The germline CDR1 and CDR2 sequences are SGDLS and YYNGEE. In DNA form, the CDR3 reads TGTGCCAGCAGCGGATTCACGATTAACTATGGCTACACCTTC. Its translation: CASSGFTINYGYTF.

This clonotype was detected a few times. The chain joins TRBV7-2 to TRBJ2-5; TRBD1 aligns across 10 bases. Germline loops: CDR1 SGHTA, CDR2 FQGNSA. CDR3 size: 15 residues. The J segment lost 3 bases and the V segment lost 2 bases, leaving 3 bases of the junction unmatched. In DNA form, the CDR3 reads TGTGCCAGCAGCTTAATAGGGACAGGGGAAGAGACCCAGTACTTC. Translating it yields CASSLIGTGEETQYF.

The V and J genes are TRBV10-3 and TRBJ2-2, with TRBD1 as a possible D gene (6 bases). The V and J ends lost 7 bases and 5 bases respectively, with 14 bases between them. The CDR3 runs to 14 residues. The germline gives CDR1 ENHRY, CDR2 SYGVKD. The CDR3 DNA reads TGTGCCATCACCGGGACAAGTGATACCGGGGAGCTGTTTTTT. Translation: CAITGTSDTGELFF.

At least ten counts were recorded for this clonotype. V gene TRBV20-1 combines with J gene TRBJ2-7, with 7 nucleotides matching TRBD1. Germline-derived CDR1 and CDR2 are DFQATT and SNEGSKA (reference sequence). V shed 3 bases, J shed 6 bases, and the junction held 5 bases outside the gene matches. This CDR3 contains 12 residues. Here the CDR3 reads CSASDRVVEQYF. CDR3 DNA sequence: TGCAGTGCTAGTGACAGGGTAGTCGAGCAGTACTTC.

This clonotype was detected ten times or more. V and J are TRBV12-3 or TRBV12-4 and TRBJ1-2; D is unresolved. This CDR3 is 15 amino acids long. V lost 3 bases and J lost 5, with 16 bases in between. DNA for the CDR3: TGTGCCAGCAGTTTCCGACTTTCGACGGGGTATGGCTACACCTTC. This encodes CASSFRLSTGYGYTF.

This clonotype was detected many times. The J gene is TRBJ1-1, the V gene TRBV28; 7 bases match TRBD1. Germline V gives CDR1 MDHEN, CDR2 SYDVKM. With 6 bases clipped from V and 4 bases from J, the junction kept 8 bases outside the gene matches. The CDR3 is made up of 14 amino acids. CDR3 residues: CASRQQGIGTEAFF. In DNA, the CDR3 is TGTGCCAGCAGACAACAGGGGATTGGCACTGAAGCTTTCTTT.

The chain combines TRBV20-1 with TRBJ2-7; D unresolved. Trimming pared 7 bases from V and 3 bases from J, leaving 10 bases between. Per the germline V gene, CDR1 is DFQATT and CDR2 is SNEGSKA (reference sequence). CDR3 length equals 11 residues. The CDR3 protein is CSVRVGYEQYF. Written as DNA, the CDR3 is TGCAGTGTAAGGGTAGGCTACGAGCAGTACTTC.

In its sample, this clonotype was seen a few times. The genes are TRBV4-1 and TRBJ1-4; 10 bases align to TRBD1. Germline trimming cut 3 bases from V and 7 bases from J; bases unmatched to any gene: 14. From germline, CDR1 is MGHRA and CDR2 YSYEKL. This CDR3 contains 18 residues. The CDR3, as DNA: TGCGCCAGCAGCCACGGGCAGTGGGGGACAGGGGAGGTTGAAAAACTGTTTTTT. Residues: CASSHGQWGTGEVEKLFF.

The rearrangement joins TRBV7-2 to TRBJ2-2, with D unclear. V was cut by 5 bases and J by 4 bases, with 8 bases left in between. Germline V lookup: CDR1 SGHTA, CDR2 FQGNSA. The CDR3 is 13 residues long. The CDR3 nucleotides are TGTGCCAGCAGCCGTGACACCACCGGGGAGCTGTTTTTT. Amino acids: CASSRDTTGELFF.

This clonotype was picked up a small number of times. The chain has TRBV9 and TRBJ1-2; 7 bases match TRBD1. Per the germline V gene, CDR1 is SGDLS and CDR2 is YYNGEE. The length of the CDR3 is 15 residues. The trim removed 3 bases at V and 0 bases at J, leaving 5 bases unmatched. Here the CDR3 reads CASSDGQEANYGYTF. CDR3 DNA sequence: TGTGCCAGCAGCGACGGACAGGAGGCTAACTATGGCTACACCTTC. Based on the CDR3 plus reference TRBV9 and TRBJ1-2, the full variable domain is DSGVTQTPKHLITATGQRVTLRCSPRSGDLSVYWYQQSLDQGLQFLIQYYNGEERAKGNILERFSAQQFPDLHSELNLSSLELGDSALYFCASSDGQEANYGYTFGSGTRLTVV.

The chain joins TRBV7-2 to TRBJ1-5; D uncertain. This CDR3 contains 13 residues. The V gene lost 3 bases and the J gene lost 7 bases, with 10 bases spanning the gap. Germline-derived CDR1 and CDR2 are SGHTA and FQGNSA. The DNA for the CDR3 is TGTGCCAGCAGCTTTCTCGCAGAACAGCCCCAGCATTTT. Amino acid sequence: CASSFLAEQPQHF. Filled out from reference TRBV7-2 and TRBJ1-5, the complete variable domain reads GAGVSQSPSNKVTEKGKDVELRCDPISGHTALYWYRQSLGQGLEFLIYFQGNSAPDKSGLPSDRFSAERTGGSVSTLTIQRTQQEDSAVYLCASSFLAEQPQHFGDGTRLSIL.

As DNA, the CDR3 is TGCGCCAGCAGCCAGGCGGAGGGGCACGTGAACACTGAAGCTTTCTTT. Amino acids: CASSQAEGHVNTEAFF. The chain couples TRBV4-3 to TRBJ1-1; TRBD1 might be the D (5 bases). Germline-derived CDR1 and CDR2 are LGHNA and YSLEER. Trimming pared 3 bases from V and 0 bases from J, leaving 14 bases between. The CDR3 contains 16 residues.

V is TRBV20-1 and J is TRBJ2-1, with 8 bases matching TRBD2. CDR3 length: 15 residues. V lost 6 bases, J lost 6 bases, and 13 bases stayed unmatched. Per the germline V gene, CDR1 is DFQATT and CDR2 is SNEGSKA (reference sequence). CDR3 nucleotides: TGCAGTGCGGACCTAGGGCGGGGGGCCCCCAATGAGCAGTTCTTC. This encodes CSADLGRGAPNEQFF.

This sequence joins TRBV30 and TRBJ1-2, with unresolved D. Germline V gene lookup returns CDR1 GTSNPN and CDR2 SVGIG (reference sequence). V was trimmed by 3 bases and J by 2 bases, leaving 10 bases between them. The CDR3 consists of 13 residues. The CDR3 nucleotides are TGTGCCTGGAGCGAACTACTCAACTATGGCTACACCTTC. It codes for CAWSELLNYGYTF. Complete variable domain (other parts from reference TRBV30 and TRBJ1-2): SQTIHQWPATLVQPVGSPLSLECTVEGTSNPNLYWYRQAAGRGLQLLFYSVGIGQISSEVPQNLSASRPQDRQFILSSKKLLLSDSGFYLCAWSELLNYGYTFGSGTRLTVV.

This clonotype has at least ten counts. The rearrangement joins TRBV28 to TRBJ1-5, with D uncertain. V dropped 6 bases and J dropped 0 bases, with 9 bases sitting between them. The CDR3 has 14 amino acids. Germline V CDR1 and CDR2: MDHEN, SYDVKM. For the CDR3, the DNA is TGTGCCAGCAGGAGAAGGGTTAGCAATCAGCCCCAGCATTTT. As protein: CASRRRVSNQPQHF.

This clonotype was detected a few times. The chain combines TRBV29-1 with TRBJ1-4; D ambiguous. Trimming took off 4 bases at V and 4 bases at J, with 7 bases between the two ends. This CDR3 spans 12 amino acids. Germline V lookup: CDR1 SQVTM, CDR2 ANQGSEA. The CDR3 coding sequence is TGCAGCGTTGTACGGGGTAATGAAAAACTGTTTTTT. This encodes CSVVRGNEKLFF.

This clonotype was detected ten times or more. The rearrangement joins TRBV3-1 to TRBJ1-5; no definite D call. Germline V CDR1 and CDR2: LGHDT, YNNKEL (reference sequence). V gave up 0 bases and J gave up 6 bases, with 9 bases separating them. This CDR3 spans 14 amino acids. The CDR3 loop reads CASSQDPWFQPQHF. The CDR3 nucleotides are TGTGCCAGCAGCCAAGACCCGTGGTTTCAGCCCCAGCATTTT.

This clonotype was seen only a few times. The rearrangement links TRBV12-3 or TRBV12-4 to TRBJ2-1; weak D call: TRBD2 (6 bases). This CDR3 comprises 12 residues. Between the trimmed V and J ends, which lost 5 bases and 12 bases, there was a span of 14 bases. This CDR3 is CASSIRRGVQFF. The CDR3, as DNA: TGTGCCAGCAGTATCAGGCGGGGCGTGCAGTTCTTC.

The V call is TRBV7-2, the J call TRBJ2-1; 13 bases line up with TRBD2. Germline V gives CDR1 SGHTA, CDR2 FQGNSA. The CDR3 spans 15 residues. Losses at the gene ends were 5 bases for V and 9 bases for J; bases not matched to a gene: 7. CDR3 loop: CASSDGTSGVVEQFF. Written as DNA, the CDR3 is TGTGCCAGCAGCGACGGGACTAGCGGGGTGGTTGAGCAGTTCTTC.

This CDR3 is CASSQERGQGVTEAFF. The CDR3 DNA sequence: TGTGCCAGCAGCCAAGAGAGGGGACAGGGGGTCACTGAAGCTTTCTTT. The V gene is TRBV3-1, the J gene TRBJ1-1, with 11 positions matching TRBD1. CDR1 LGHDT and CDR2 YNNKEL come from the germline V gene (reference sequence). This CDR3 contains 16 residues. J gave up 4 bases and V 0 bases, and 4 bases lay outside the gene matches. The full variable domain, in which reference TRBV3-1 and TRBJ1-1 provide the parts outside the CDR3, is DTAVSQTPKYLVTQMGNDKSIKCEQNLGHDTMYWYKQDSKKFLKIMFSYNNKELIINETVPNRFSPKSPDKAHLNLHINSLELGDSAVYFCASSQERGQGVTEAFFGQGTRLTVV.

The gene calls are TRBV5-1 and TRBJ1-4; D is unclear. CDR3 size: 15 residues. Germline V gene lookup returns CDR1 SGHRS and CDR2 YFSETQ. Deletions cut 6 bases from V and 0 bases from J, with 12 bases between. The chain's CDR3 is CASKRGVSTNEKLFF. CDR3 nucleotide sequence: TGCGCCAGCAAGCGTGGGGTCTCAACTAATGAAAAACTGTTTTTT.